A single sample is the source of the 16 T cell receptor beta chains below, sequenced in a study of blood T cell repertoires in COVID-19. Clones were sequenced by immunoSEQ multiplex PCR, and TCRdb holds only the in-frame ones, with some missing. The table lists around 110,000 clones, about nine tenths of them singletons, with 1.8% in the top ten. Sequencing was done on a sample of peripheral blood. The source is a human donor with active COVID-19. The donor label of this sample is uncertain.

This clone has only one observation. This chain links TRBV19 with TRBJ1-6; 7 nucleotides agree with TRBD1. Germline V gives CDR1 LNHDA, CDR2 SQIVND (reference sequence). The CDR3 totals 15 residues. Trimming at V came to 7 bases and at J to 7 bases, leaving 10 bases not matched to a gene. The CDR3 spells CASKVTGTENSPLHF. CDR3 coding DNA: TGTGCCAGTAAAGTGACCGGGACAGAAAATTCACCCCTCCACTTT. Full variable domain (missing parts from reference TRBV19 and TRBJ1-6): DGGITQSPKYLFRKEGQNVTLSCEQNLNHDAMYWYRQDPGQGLRLIYYSQIVNDFQKGDIAEGYSVSREKKESFPLTVTSAQKNPTAFYLCASKVTGTENSPLHFGNGTRLTVT.

This chain uses TRBV7-9 with TRBJ2-7; the D gene is possibly TRBD2 (5 bases). CDR3 size: 16 residues. V gave up 8 bases and J gave up 6 bases, with 26 bases separating them. CDR1 and CDR2 (germline): SEHNR, FQNEAQ (reference sequence). CDR3 region: CASSLSRRRDDPEQYF. For the CDR3, the DNA is TGTGCCAGCTCCCTCTCCCGCCGCCGGGATGACCCCGAGCAGTACTTC.

CDR3 bases: TGTGCCAGCAGCTTAGCGGGGGCGTTTCCTAATGAGCAGTTCTTC. The encoded protein is CASSLAGAFPNEQFF. The chain employs TRBV7-9 and TRBJ2-1, with TRBD1 as a possible D gene (6 bases). The CDR3 runs 15 residues. CDR1 SEHNR and CDR2 FQNEAQ come from the germline V gene (reference sequence). V was clipped by 0 bases and J by 7 bases, with 13 bases between them.

V gene TRBV28 combines with J gene TRBJ2-7, with TRBD1 identical over 9 bases. This CDR3 region has 15 residues. In germline, CDR1 is MDHEN, CDR2 SYDVKM. Trimming removed 4 bases from V and 2 bases from J; junction bases left unmatched: 6. CDR3 amino acids: CASSSIRDRAYEQYF. In DNA, the CDR3 is TGTGCCAGCAGTTCTATCCGGGACAGGGCCTACGAGCAGTACTTC.

The chain has TRBV7-2 and TRBJ1-2, with 9 bases matching TRBD1. CDR1 is SGHTA, CDR2 FQGNSA, per germline. This CDR3 is built from 14 residues. V lost 4 bases, J lost 8 bases, and 8 bases stayed unmatched. The CDR3 DNA is TGTGCCAGCAGCTCGCGGGGACAGGGTAGCGGCTACACCTTC. This translates into CASSSRGQGSGYTF.

The J gene is TRBJ1-5, the V gene TRBV10-3; D is possibly TRBD1 (6 bases). The germline gives CDR1 ENHRY, CDR2 SYGVKD. The CDR3 length is 13 residues. Between the trimmed V and J ends, which lost 3 bases and 4 bases, there was a span of 7 bases. The CDR3 DNA is TGTGCCATCAGTGACCAGGGGAATCAGCCCCAGCATTTT. Encoded protein: CAISDQGNQPQHF.

The V call is TRBV27, the J call TRBJ2-2; 14 nucleotides align to TRBD2. V lost 6 bases to trimming and J lost 4 bases; unmatched junction nucleotides: 13. CDR3 length: 19 residues. CDR1 and CDR2 from the germline V gene are MNHEY and SMNVEV (reference sequence). The CDR3 region has the DNA TGTGCCAGCAGCACCGCCGACGGGACTAGCGGGGGTCCCACCGGGGAGCTGTTTTTT. Residues: CASSTADGTSGGPTGELFF.

The rearrangement uses TRBV2 and TRBJ2-7; D possibly corresponds to TRBD2 (7 bases). Looked up from germline, CDR1 is SNHLY and CDR2 is FYNNEI. The V gene lost 9 bases and the J gene lost 6 bases, with 24 bases spanning the gap. This CDR3 has 15 amino acids. CDR3 coding DNA: TGTGCCAGTAACCCAGGCCGGGGGGCGCTGACCGAGCAGTACTTC. This gives the protein CASNPGRGALTEQYF. The variable domain in full, completed from reference TRBV2 and TRBJ2-7, reads EPEVTQTPSHQVTQMGQEVILRCVPISNHLYFYWYRQILGQKVEFLVSFYNNEISEKSEIFDDQFSVERPDGSNFTLKIRSTKLEDSAMYFCASNPGRGALTEQYFGPGTRLTVT.

V and J are TRBV5-1 and TRBJ1-1, with 8 bases identical to TRBD1. The V and J ends lost 4 bases and 2 bases, in that order; junction bases with no gene match: 7. This CDR3 is 15 amino acids long. Germline CDR1 reads SGHRS; CDR2 reads YFSETQ. Here the CDR3 reads CASSTRTGINTEAFF. CDR3 DNA sequence: TGCGCCAGCAGCACAAGGACAGGGATCAACACTGAAGCTTTCTTT.

V is TRBV7-8 and J is TRBJ1-1; D remains unclear. CDR1 is SGHVS, CDR2 FQNEAQ, per germline. This CDR3 has 14 residues. The germline V and J ends were trimmed by 10 bases and 1 base, with 16 bases remaining between them. The CDR3: CATARGLKNTEAFF. CDR3 nucleotides: TGTGCCACCGCCCGGGGTTTAAAGAACACTGAAGCTTTCTTT. The variable domain in full, with the rest retrieved from reference TRBV7-8 and TRBJ1-1, is GAGVSQSPRYKVAKRGQDVALRCDPISGHVSLFWYQQALGQGPEFLTYFQNEAQLDKSGLPSDRFFAERPEGSVSTLKIQRTQQEDSAVYLCATARGLKNTEAFFGQGTRLTVV.

The J gene is TRBJ2-5, the V gene TRBV5-1, with 7 nucleotides matching TRBD2. Unmatched junction bases numbered 2, after V lost 3 bases and J lost 0 bases. The CDR3 sequence is 14 residues long. In germline, CDR1 is SGHRS, CDR2 YFSETQ. CDR3 protein: CASSSSGNQETQYF. CDR3 nucleotide sequence: TGCGCCAGCAGCTCTAGCGGAAACCAAGAGACCCAGTACTTC.

The V call is TRBV27, the J call TRBJ2-7; TRBD2 might be the D (6 bases). V was trimmed by 0 bases and J by 2 bases, leaving 11 bases between them. The CDR3 runs to 15 residues. From germline, CDR1 is MNHEY and CDR2 SMNVEV (reference sequence). For the CDR3, the DNA is TGTGCCAGCAGTTTATCAGCGGGCGTCCCCTACGAGCAGTACTTC. Translation: CASSLSAGVPYEQYF.

This chain joins TRBV27 and TRBJ1-5; D is undetermined. Germline V gene data show CDR1 as MNHEY and CDR2 as SMNVEV (reference sequence). Trimming pared 3 bases from V and 0 bases from J, leaving 9 bases between. This CDR3 has 15 amino acids. The CDR3 nucleotides read TGTGCCAGCAGTTTCGGCAGCGCTAGCAATCAGCCCCAGCATTTT. It specifies CASSFGSASNQPQHF.

The V call is TRBV9, the J call TRBJ2-5; 7 bases line up with TRBD1. This CDR3 has 13 amino acids. With V trimmed by 2 bases and J by 3 bases, 1 base remained unmatched. From germline, CDR1 is SGDLS and CDR2 YYNGEE. The CDR3 DNA reads as TGTGCCAGCAGCGTCGGGACAGAAGAGACCCAGTACTTC. It yields the protein CASSVGTEETQYF.

The chain couples TRBV28 to TRBJ1-5, with D possibly matching TRBD1 (5 bases). This CDR3 comprises 17 residues. Germline loops: CDR1 MDHEN, CDR2 SYDVKM. Trimming took 7 bases from V and 0 from J, leaving 19 bases between them. The CDR3 nucleotides read TGTGCCAGCACCCCTGGCGCCGGGGGGTTTAGCAATCAGCCCCAGCATTTT. Translating it yields CASTPGAGGFSNQPQHF.

The chain is built from TRBV5-5 and TRBJ1-6; 7 bases line up with TRBD1. Germline loops: CDR1 SGHKS, CDR2 YYEKEE (reference sequence). V was clipped by 5 bases and J by 9 bases; unmatched bases: 17. The CDR3 consists of 17 residues. In DNA, the CDR3 is TGTGCCAGCAGTTACTCCTTTCCGGGACAGAGTTTTTCACCCCTCCACTTT. The encoded protein is CASSYSFPGQSFSPLHF.